These T cell receptor beta chains were read from a single sample in a study of blood T cell repertoires in COVID-19. TCRdb's copy holds only in-frame clones and misses some; the assay was immunoSEQ multiplex PCR. The table includes about 410,000 clones, roughly 88% detected once. Sequenced material: PBMCs or T cells enriched from blood (not recorded which). All receptors come from a man between 18 and 29 years old who had recovered from COVID-19. Both conserved end residues are part of each CDR3. The order of the fields is clone size, D gene, V gene, J gene, CDR3 protein, CDR3 DNA. D genes are given only for firm matches. Expanded clones get a size class; other rows say once, few or many, or leave the size out.

>once|TRBD1|TRBV6-5|TRBJ2-3
CASSGDRIFTDTQYF
TGTGCCAGCTCAGGGGACAGGATATTCACAGATACGCAGTATTTT
>NA|NA|TRBV11-3|TRBJ2-7
CASSPRGRGLPYEQYF
TGTGCCAGCAGCCCTAGGGGGCGGGGCCTCCCCTACGAGCAGTACTTC
>NA|NA|TRBV19|TRBJ2-3
CASSGTGYTDTQYF
TGTGCCAGTAGCGGGACTGGATACACAGATACGCAGTATTTT
>NA|NA|TRBV19|TRBJ1-2
CASSPRPAGDYGYTF
TGTGCCAGTAGCCCCCGGCCGGCAGGGGACTATGGCTACACCTTC
>NA|TRBD1|TRBV5-4|TRBJ2-3
CASSLLTGPDTQYF
TGTGCCAGCAGCTTGTTGACAGGGCCAGATACGCAGTATTTT
>NA|TRBD1|TRBV3-1/TRBV3-2|TRBJ2-7
CASSPRTGPYEQYF
TGTGCCAGCAGCCCCAGGACAGGGCCCTACGAGCAGTACTTC
>NA|NA|TRBV7-2|TRBJ1-1
CASSLGAGDWGTEAFF
TGTGCCAGCAGCTTAGGGGCAGGGGATTGGGGCACTGAAGCTTTCTTT
>NA|NA|TRBV9|TRBJ1-6
CASSRGNNSPLHF
TGTGCCAGCAGTCGAGGGAATAATTCACCCCTCCACTTT
>NA|NA|TRBV5-1|TRBJ2-6
CASSREAGANVLTF
TGCGCCAGCAGCCGTGAGGCTGGGGCCAACGTCCTGACTTTC
>NA|TRBD1|TRBV4-1|TRBJ1-6
CASSQEGTGSSPLHF
TGCGCCAGCAGCCAAGAAGGGACAGGGTCATCACCCCTCCACTTT
>NA|TRBD2|TRBV3-1/TRBV3-2|TRBJ2-2
CASSQTSGRSHAGELFF
TGTGCCAGCAGCCAAACTAGCGGGAGGTCCCACGCCGGGGAGCTGTTTTTT
>once|TRBD2|TRBV7-3|TRBJ2-1
CASSQTSGADNEQFF
TGTGCCAGCAGCCAGACTAGCGGGGCCGACAATGAGCAGTTCTTC
>NA|NA|TRBV5-1|TRBJ2-1
CASSLSGAYNEQFF
TGCGCCAGCAGCTTGTCGGGAGCCTACAATGAGCAGTTCTTC
>NA|TRBD1|TRBV28|TRBJ2-2
CASLGVRGRSGELFF
TGTGCCAGCCTCGGGGTTAGGGGGCGGTCCGGGGAGCTGTTTTTT
>NA|TRBD2|TRBV2|TRBJ2-1
CASSETEGLARYNEQFF
TGTGCCAGCAGTGAAACAGAGGGACTAGCGAGATACAATGAGCAGTTCTTC
>NA|TRBD1|TRBV19|TRBJ1-2
CASTGQVLSGYTF
TGTGCCAGTACCGGACAGGTTTTGAGCGGCTACACCTTC
>once|NA|TRBV12-3/TRBV12-4|TRBJ2-1
CASSLSSYNEQFF
TGTGCCAGCAGCCTGTCCTCCTACAATGAGCAGTTCTTC
>NA|NA|TRBV6-5|TRBJ1-1
CASSSLDNTEAFF
TGTGCCAGCAGTTCCTTAGATAACACTGAAGCTTTCTTT
>NA|NA|TRBV7-7|TRBJ1-5
CACFLVQRSHSYQPQHF
TGTGCCTGCTTTCTAGTCCAGAGAAGCCATAGTTATCAGCCCCAGCATTTT
>NA|TRBD2|TRBV5-5|TRBJ2-1
CASSLQASGLSSYNEQFF
TGTGCCAGCAGCTTGCAGGCTAGCGGATTGAGCTCCTACAATGAGCAGTTCTTC
>NA|NA|TRBV5-3|TRBJ2-7
CARSRVRPISYEQYF
TGTGCCAGAAGCCGTGTCAGGCCCATCTCCTACGAGCAGTACTTC
>NA|NA|TRBV5-4|TRBJ1-4
CASSVGGGGTNEKLFF
TGTGCCAGCAGCGTCGGGGGGGGAGGAACTAATGAAAAACTGTTTTTT
>NA|TRBD2|TRBV18|TRBJ2-3
CASSKRERTDTQYF
TGTGCCAGCTCCAAGCGGGAGAGGACAGATACGCAGTATTTT
>NA|NA|TRBV28|TRBJ1-1
CASSLWEQGLQNTEAFF
TGTGCCAGCAGTTTATGGGAACAGGGCCTTCAGAACACTGAAGCTTTCTTT
>once|NA|TRBV12-3/TRBV12-4|TRBJ2-7
CASSTGQKDEQYF
TGTGCCAGCAGTACAGGACAAAAGGACGAGCAGTACTTC
>NA|NA|TRBV6-2/TRBV6-3|TRBJ2-7
CASRPTSTSYEQYF
TGTGCCAGCAGACCTACTAGCACCTCCTACGAGCAGTACTTC
>NA|NA|TRBV10-2|TRBJ2-3
CASSGLFTDTQYF
TGCGCCAGCAGTGGTCTATTCACAGATACGCAGTATTTT
>NA|NA|TRBV27|TRBJ2-7
CASRGRWSYEQYF
TGTGCCAGCAGGGGCCGATGGTCCTACGAGCAGTACTTC
>NA|TRBD1|TRBV5-5|TRBJ2-2
CASSLVYSGTGLGGELFF
TGTGCCAGCAGCTTGGTATACTCAGGGACAGGGCTTGGCGGGGAGCTGTTTTTT
>NA|TRBD2|TRBV5-1|TRBJ2-3
CASNSPGLARGGDTQYF
TGCGCCAGCAACTCACCGGGACTAGCGCGGGGGGGAGATACGCAGTATTTT
>once|NA|TRBV5-6|TRBJ2-1
CASSLINLLDEQFF
TGTGCCAGCAGCTTGATCAACTTGTTGGATGAGCAGTTCTTC
>NA|TRBD1|TRBV5-4|TRBJ2-2
CASSSRGRDTLRTGELFF
TGTGCCAGCAGCTCTAGGGGGCGCGATACCTTACGCACCGGGGAGCTGTTTTTT
>NA|NA|TRBV12-3/TRBV12-4|TRBJ2-7
CASSLVPRGEQYF
TGTGCCAGCAGTTTAGTTCCGCGAGGCGAGCAGTACTTC
>NA|TRBD2|TRBV5-5|TRBJ2-4
CASSIRDYGAIQYF
TGTGCCAGCAGCATTCGGGACTATGGGGCCATTCAGTACTTC
>NA|TRBD1|TRBV3-1/TRBV3-2|TRBJ1-1
CASSEQGGDAFF
TGTGCCAGCAGCGAACAGGGGGGTGACGCTTTCTTT
>NA|NA|TRBV3-1/TRBV3-2|TRBJ1-1
CASSQGATEAFF
TGTGCCAGCAGCCAGGGGGCCACTGAAGCTTTCTTT
>NA|TRBD1|TRBV19|TRBJ1-3
CASSIHGQGDFGNTIYF
TGTGCCAGTAGTATCCATGGACAGGGTGATTTCGGAAACACCATATATTTT
>NA|NA|TRBV7-8|TRBJ2-7
CASNPQGTSYEQYF
TGTGCCAGCAACCCTCAGGGCACTTCCTACGAGCAGTACTTC
>NA|TRBD2|TRBV7-2|TRBJ2-5
CASSRQRGGTETQYF
TGTGCCAGCAGCCGCCAGCGGGGAGGTACGGAGACCCAGTACTTC
>NA|NA|TRBV5-6|TRBJ2-7
CASSLGTTYEQYF
TGTGCCAGCAGCTTGGGGACTACCTACGAGCAGTACTTC
>NA|NA|TRBV7-6|TRBJ1-3
CASSIGGRDSGNTIYF
TGTGCCAGCAGCATAGGCGGACGGGACTCTGGAAACACCATATATTTT
>NA|NA|TRBV18|TRBJ1-1
CASSSAGVNLNTEAFF
TGTGCCAGCTCATCTGCAGGGGTAAACCTGAACACTGAAGCTTTCTTT
>NA|TRBD1|TRBV19|TRBJ1-1
CASRYRDRENTEAFF
TGTGCCAGTCGTTATCGGGACAGAGAGAACACTGAAGCTTTCTTT
>NA|NA|TRBV29-1|TRBJ2-7
CSVDGVGTARTYEQYF
TGCAGCGTTGACGGGGTGGGGACTGCACGAACCTACGAGCAGTACTTC
>NA|TRBD2|TRBV5-1|TRBJ2-1
CASSLDGTSLNEQFF
TGCGCCAGCAGCTTGGATGGGACTAGCTTAAATGAGCAGTTCTTC
>NA|TRBD2|TRBV11-2|TRBJ2-3
CASSLDTGGPADTQYF
TGTGCCAGCAGCTTAGATACGGGAGGGCCTGCAGATACGCAGTATTTT
>NA|TRBD2|TRBV24-1|TRBJ2-1
CATSDARTSYNEQFF
TGTGCCACCAGTGATGCCCGGACTAGCTACAATGAGCAGTTCTTC
>NA|TRBD2|TRBV9|TRBJ2-3
CASSVASGGGTDTQYF
TGTGCCAGCAGCGTGGCCAGCGGGGGGGGCACAGATACGCAGTATTTT
>NA|NA|TRBV5-4|TRBJ2-7
CASSSRTASSYEQYF
TGTGCCAGCAGCTCCCGGACAGCAAGCTCCTACGAGCAGTACTTC
>NA|TRBD2|TRBV18|TRBJ2-7
CASSPAGSGNREQYF
TGTGCCAGCTCACCTGCGGGTAGCGGGAATAGGGAGCAGTACTTC
>NA|TRBD1|TRBV11-2|TRBJ1-4
CASSLGDRVLEKLFF
TGTGCCAGCAGCCTGGGGGACAGGGTTCTGGAAAAACTGTTTTTT
>NA|TRBD1|TRBV6-6|TRBJ1-5
CASSRAGTGGSNQPQHF
TGTGCCAGCAGCCGAGCCGGGACAGGGGGCAGCAATCAGCCCCAGCATTTT
>NA|NA|TRBV2|TRBJ1-4
CASSEGQTTNEKLFF
TGTGCCAGCAGTGAAGGGCAGACAACTAATGAAAAACTGTTTTTT
>NA|TRBD2|TRBV2|TRBJ2-5
CASRDLAGGGETQYF
TGTGCCAGCAGGGACCTAGCGGGAGGAGGAGAGACCCAGTACTTC
>NA|TRBD2|TRBV12-5|TRBJ2-2
CASGLTPSSGRAPGELFF
TGTGCTAGTGGTTTGACCCCCTCTAGCGGGAGGGCTCCCGGGGAGCTGTTTTTT
>NA|NA|TRBV27|TRBJ1-2
CASSLVGDMVYGYTF
TGTGCCAGCAGTTTAGTGGGGGACATGGTCTATGGCTACACCTTC
>NA|NA|TRBV29-1|TRBJ1-4
CSAEDGGAEKLFF
TGCAGCGCTGAGGACGGGGGGGCGGAAAAACTGTTTTTT
>NA|NA|TRBV29-1|TRBJ2-2
CSVDARNTGELFF
TGCAGCGTTGACGCCAGGAACACCGGGGAGCTGTTTTTT
>few|TRBD1|TRBV2|TRBJ1-2
CASRETGWNYGYTF
TGTGCCAGCAGGGAGACAGGGTGGAACTATGGCTACACCTTC